The 2 T cell receptor beta chains in this list originate from one sample, sequenced in a study of cytomegalovirus exposure and HLA in healthy donors (dated by TCRdb to 2016 to 2017). The library relied on the immunoSEQ multiplex PCR assay. The multiplex PCR relied on a mix of 60 forward primers for TCR Vbeta segments and 13 reverse primers for TCR Jbeta segments. The table comes from immuneACCESS by way of TCRdb, which keeps in-frame sequences with V and J called. Part of the clones is missing from these tables; in studies checked, under half for an unresolved V gene and the rest for unknown reasons. In all, the sample holds 200,000 or so clones, and roughly 83% of those were seen once. Around 0.24% of the sample is held by the ten biggest clonotypes. Sequenced: PBMCs. The source of these receptors is a boy between 10 and 17 years old in good health and CMV-seronegative.

V usage is TRBV10-3 and J usage is TRBJ2-7, with D hard to call. The length of the CDR3 is 14 residues. The V end was cut by 4 bases, the J end by 5 bases, with 15 bases between. Germline CDR1 and CDR2: ENHRY and SYGVKD. The CDR3 loop is CAISASTALHEQYF. CDR3 sequence (DNA): TGTGCCATCAGTGCCTCCACCGCGCTGCACGAGCAGTACTTC.

The rearrangement uses TRBV9 and TRBJ1-5; the match to TRBD1 covers 9 bases. CDR1 is SGDLS, CDR2 YYNGEE, per germline. The CDR3 covers 15 residues. The V gene end was trimmed by 2 bases and the J gene end by 1 base; junction bases not matched to a gene: 1. The CDR3 reads CASSVTGGSNQPQHF. The CDR3 nucleotides are TGTGCCAGCAGCGTCACAGGGGGCAGCAATCAGCCCCAGCATTTT.